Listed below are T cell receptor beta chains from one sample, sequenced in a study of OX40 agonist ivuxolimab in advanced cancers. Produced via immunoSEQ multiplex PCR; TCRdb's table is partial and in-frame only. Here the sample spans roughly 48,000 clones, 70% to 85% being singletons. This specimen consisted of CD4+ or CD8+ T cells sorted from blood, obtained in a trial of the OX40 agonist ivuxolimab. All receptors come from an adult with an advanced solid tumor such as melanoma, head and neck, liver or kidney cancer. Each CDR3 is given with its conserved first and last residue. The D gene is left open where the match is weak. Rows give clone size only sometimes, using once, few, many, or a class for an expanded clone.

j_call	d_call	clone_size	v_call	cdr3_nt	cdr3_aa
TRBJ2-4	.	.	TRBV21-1	TGTGCCAGCAGCGCCCGGGACAGGGTTAACATTCAGTACTTC	CASSARDRVNIQYF
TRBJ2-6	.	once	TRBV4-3	TGCGCCAGCAGCCAAGAGGGTCCTGGGTCAGGTGGGGCCAACGTCCTGACTTTC	CASSQEGPGSGGANVLTF
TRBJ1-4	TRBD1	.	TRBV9	TGTGCCAGCAACTTAGGGGGGACAGGGGCTAATGAAAAACTGTTTTTT	CASNLGGTGANEKLFF
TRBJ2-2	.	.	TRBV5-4	TGTGCCAGCAGCTTAAGGGGGAGGGACACCGGGGAGCTGTTTTTT	CASSLRGRDTGELFF
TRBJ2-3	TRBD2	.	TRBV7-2	TGTGCCAGCAGCCATAAAGCGGGGGGGCGTCGCACAGATACGCAGTATTTT	CASSHKAGGRRTDTQYF
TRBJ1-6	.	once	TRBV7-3	TGTGCCAAAGTTTGGGCGAGGTATAATTCACCCCTCCACTTT	CAKVWARYNSPLHF
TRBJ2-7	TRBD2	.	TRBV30	TGTGCCTGGAGCGGGTCCCGATCTAGCGGGGGGGCCGAGCAGTACTTC	CAWSGSRSSGGAEQYF
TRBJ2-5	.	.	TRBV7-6	TGTGCCAGCAGCTTAGGAAAGGAGACCCAGTACTTC	CASSLGKETQYF
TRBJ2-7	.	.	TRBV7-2	TGTGCCAGCAGCTTAGGTGGGGGGTTATCCTACGAGCAGTACTTC	CASSLGGGLSYEQYF
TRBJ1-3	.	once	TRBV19	TGTGCCAGTGGTACGGGGGGCGCTTCTGGAAACACCATATATTTT	CASGTGGASGNTIYF
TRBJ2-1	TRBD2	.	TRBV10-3	TGTGCCATCAGTGGGACTAGCGGGGAGGGGGAGCAGTTCTTC	CAISGTSGEGEQFF
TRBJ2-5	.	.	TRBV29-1	TGCAGCGTCGGCTCGCAATCAGAGACCCAGTACTTC	CSVGSQSETQYF
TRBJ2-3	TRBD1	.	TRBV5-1	TGCGCCAGCAGCCAATCGACAGGGGCAGATACGCAGTATTTT	CASSQSTGADTQYF
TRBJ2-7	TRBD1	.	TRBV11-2	TGTGCCAGCAGCCCCGTAAACAGGGGCCGTAGCTCCTACGAGCAGTACTTC	CASSPVNRGRSSYEQYF
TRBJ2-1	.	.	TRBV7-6	TGTGCCAGCAGCACCGGACCTTACAATGAGCAGTTCTTC	CASSTGPYNEQFF
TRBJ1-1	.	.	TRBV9	TGTGCCAGCAGCTTACTTTTGGACACTGAAGCTTTCTTT	CASSLLLDTEAFF
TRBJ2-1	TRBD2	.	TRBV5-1	TGCGCCAGCAGCCTAGCGGGGACAAACAATGAGCAGTTCTTC	CASSLAGTNNEQFF
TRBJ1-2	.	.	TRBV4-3	TGCGCCAGCAGCCAAGATAGGACAGTAAACTATGGCTACACCTTC	CASSQDRTVNYGYTF
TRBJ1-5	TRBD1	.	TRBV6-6	TGTGCCAGCAACCGCCGCCAGGGGGGGGATCAGCCCCAGCATTTT	CASNRRQGGDQPQHF
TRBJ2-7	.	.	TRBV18	TGTGCCAGCTCTCCGAGCTCCTACGAGCAGTACTTC	CASSPSSYEQYF
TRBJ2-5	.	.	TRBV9	TGTGCCAGCAGCGTAGGGGCACTGGCTAGCGCCCAAGAGACCCAGTACTTC	CASSVGALASAQETQYF
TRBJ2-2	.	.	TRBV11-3	TGTGCCAGCAGCCAACTACAGGGATCGGAGCTGTTTTTT	CASSQLQGSELFF
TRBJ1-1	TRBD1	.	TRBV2	TGTGCCAGCAGTGTACAGGGGGTAAGGGCTGAAGCTTTCTTT	CASSVQGVRAEAFF
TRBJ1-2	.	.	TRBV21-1	TGTGCCAGCAGGGGGGACGCACAAGCTAACTATGGCTACACCTTC	CASRGDAQANYGYTF
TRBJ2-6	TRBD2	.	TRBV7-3	TGTGCCAGCAGCACTAGCGGGAGCCTCTCTGGGGCCAACGTCCTGACTTTC	CASSTSGSLSGANVLTF
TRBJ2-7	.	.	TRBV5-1	TGCGCCAGCAGCTCGAGCTACGAGCAGTACTTC	CASSSSYEQYF
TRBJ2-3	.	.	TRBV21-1	TGTGCCAGCAGCAAAAAAGGGCGACGGGAAAATACAGAGTATTTT	CASSKKGRRENTEYF
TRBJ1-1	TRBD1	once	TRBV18	TGTGCCAGCTCAACGACAGGGCAAAACACTGAAGCTTTCTTT	CASSTTGQNTEAFF
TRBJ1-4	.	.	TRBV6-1	TGTGCCAGCAGTGAAATCGAGGGCCCTCAAGTTTTT	CASSEIEGPQVF